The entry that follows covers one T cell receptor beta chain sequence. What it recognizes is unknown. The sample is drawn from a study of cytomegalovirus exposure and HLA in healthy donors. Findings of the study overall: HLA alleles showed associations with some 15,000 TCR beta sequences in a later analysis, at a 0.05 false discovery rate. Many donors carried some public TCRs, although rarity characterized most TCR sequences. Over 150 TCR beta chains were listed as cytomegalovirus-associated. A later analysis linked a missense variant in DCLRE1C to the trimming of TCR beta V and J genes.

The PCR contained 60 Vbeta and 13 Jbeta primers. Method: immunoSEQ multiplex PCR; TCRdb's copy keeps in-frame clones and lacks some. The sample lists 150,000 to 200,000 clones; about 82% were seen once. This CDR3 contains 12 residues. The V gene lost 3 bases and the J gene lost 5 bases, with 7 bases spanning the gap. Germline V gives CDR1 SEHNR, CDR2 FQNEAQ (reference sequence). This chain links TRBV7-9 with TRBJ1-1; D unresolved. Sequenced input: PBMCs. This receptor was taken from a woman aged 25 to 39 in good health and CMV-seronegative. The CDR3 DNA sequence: TGTGCCAGCAGCTTCGGGGAGACTGAAGCTTTCTTT. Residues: CASSFGETEAFF.